This T cell receptor (beta chain) was obtained from a study of chemoradiotherapy in HPV16-positive cancers (dated by TCRdb to the early 2020s). Background for the entire study: Functional T-cell assays on cells from two HPV16-positive patients defined candidate HPV-specific T-cell clones and common TCR motifs. The study asked whether T-cell immunity to the HPV oncoproteins E6 and E7 changes during chemoradiotherapy and whether this immunity affects survival. Next, the candidate HPV-specific TCRs and motifs were followed in TCR repertoires from around 91 patients with HPV-related cancers. Broader findings and caveats from the paper: The survival association was reported for HPV16-positive patients, and the functional definition of HPV-specific T cells was derived from only a couple of HPV16-positive patients. In HPV16-positive patients, expansion of HPV-responsive T cells during chemoradiotherapy was associated with improved recurrence-free survival. Expansion of candidate HPV-specific clones and E7-related TCR motifs was observed in the tumor microenvironment during treatment, whereas no such expansion was observed for non-HPV-specific T cells.

Libraries were constructed by the immunoSEQ multiplex PCR assay. Entries here come from immuneACCESS through TCRdb and include only in-frame sequences with V and J called. Some clones fail to appear in such tables; in the studies checked, an unresolved V gene covers under half of the shortfall, and the cause of the remainder is unknown. Across this sample there are some 5,100 clones, with around 87% seen only once. The ten largest clones capture roughly 2.3% of the sample. A word on this clone: This receptor's antigen is unknown. Per-base qualities were not stored, and no clone one base away is much larger.

The CDR3 runs 15 amino acids, cysteine and phenylalanine included. Of all the DNA, just the CDR3 is kept, 45 bases in frame from base 1. Looking up the germline V gene yields CDR1 ENHRY and CDR2 SYGVKD. V trim: 8 bases; J trim: 2 bases; unmatched bases: 5. Repertoires were sampled multiple times during chemoradiotherapy, which allowed clonal expansion in the tumor microenvironment to be followed. Material: tumor tissue, obtained from a patient who underwent chemoradiotherapy. This sequence uses TRBV10-3 and TRBJ2-6, with 8 bases matching TRBD1. This TCR came from a human donor with HPV-associated anogenital cancer. The CDR3 amino acid sequence is: CAIWQGAAGANVLTF. In nucleotides, the sequence is TGTGCCATCTGGCAGGGGGCGGCTGGGGCCAACGTCCTGACTTTC.